What follows are 11 T cell receptor beta chains derived from one specimen sequenced in a study of radiation and T cells in renal cell carcinoma. Time point of the sample: blood 4 weeks post-SBRT, at nephrectomy. Treatment indicated: 15 Gy SBRT to primary tumor, nephrectomy 4 weeks later. The method was immunoSEQ multiplex PCR; TCRdb's version includes in-frame clones alone and lacks a portion of them. The sample gives roughly 100,000 clones, about 79% of which show up once; approximately 7.8% is in the top ten. The starting material was blood, obtained from a patient whose treatment included radiotherapy and nephrectomy. The origin of the receptors is a man in his 60s with renal cell carcinoma.

The rearrangement joins TRBV5-1 to TRBJ1-1; 7 bases are shared with TRBD1. The V gene end was trimmed by 4 bases and the J gene end by 1 base; junction bases not matched to a gene: 7. The CDR3 length is 15 residues. The V gene's germline CDR1 is SGHRS and CDR2 YFSETQ. The CDR3 spells CASSPLQGPNTEAFF. Here the CDR3 DNA reads TGCGCCAGCAGCCCCCTACAGGGGCCGAACACTGAAGCTTTCTTT.

The chain links TRBV7-3 to TRBJ2-3; 9 bases are shared with TRBD2. Germline loops: CDR1 SGHTA, CDR2 FQGTGA. This CDR3 has 16 amino acids. The V segment lost 5 bases and the J segment 5 bases; nucleotides outside the gene matches: 11. CDR3 residues: CASSTRGGRGGDTQYF. As DNA, the CDR3 is TGTGCCAGCAGCACCCGGGGCGGGAGGGGAGGAGATACGCAGTATTTT.

About this clone itself: The sample has other DNA sequences that encode this CDR3 too. The rearrangement uses TRBV4-2 and TRBJ2-7, with TRBD2 identical over 9 bases. After removal of 0 bases from V and 0 bases from J, the junction contained 0 bases not matched to a gene. Germline loops: CDR1 LGHNA, CDR2 YNFKEQ. This CDR3 has 15 amino acids. The CDR3 DNA reads TGTGCCAGCAGCCAAGAGACTAGCGGCTCCTACGAGCAGTACTTC. Residues: CASSQETSGSYEQYF.

This clone showed up just once. The chain employs TRBV28 and TRBJ2-1; a weak D match, TRBD2 (5 bases). This CDR3 comprises 12 residues. V was clipped by 10 bases and J by 2 bases, with 9 bases between them. CDR1 is MDHEN, CDR2 SYDVKM, per germline. This CDR3 reads CATGKAYNEQFF. The CDR3 bases are TGTGCCACGGGAAAGGCCTACAATGAGCAGTTCTTC.

The chain uses TRBV2 and TRBJ2-2, with TRBD1 identical over 8 bases. The CDR3 runs 13 residues. The germline V gene has CDR1 SNHLY and CDR2 FYNNEI. With 1 base clipped from V and 12 bases from J, the junction kept 4 bases outside the gene matches. CDR3 DNA sequence: TGTGCCAGCAGTGAAGAGCGACAGGGGAAGCTGTTTTTT. Translation: CASSEERQGKLFF.

Only a few counts were recorded for this clone. This chain joins TRBV28 and TRBJ2-5; 7 bases are a match to TRBD1. The germline CDR1 and CDR2 sequences are MDHEN and SYDVKM. The CDR3 has 14 residues. The V and J ends lost 6 bases and 0 bases, in that order; junction bases with no gene match: 4. This CDR3 reads CASRGQRYQETQYF. Here the CDR3 DNA reads TGTGCCAGCAGGGGACAGAGATACCAAGAGACCCAGTACTTC.

The genes are TRBV5-1 and TRBJ2-7; possible D gene TRBD2, 5 bases. The CDR3 spans 15 residues. Trimming left V 5 bases short and J 5 bases short, with 20 bases between. CDR1 and CDR2 (germline): SGHRS, YFSETQ. In DNA form, the CDR3 reads TGCGCCAGCAGGAATTTAGTATCACTGAGGGACGAGCAGTACTTC. This sequence encodes CASRNLVSLRDEQYF.

The rearrangement joins TRBV5-5 to TRBJ1-5, with TRBD1 matching 8 bases. Germline assignment: CDR1 SGHKS and CDR2 YYEKEE (reference sequence). Trimming at V came to 0 bases and at J to 6 bases, leaving 8 bases not matched to a gene. The CDR3 length is 16 residues. CDR3 amino acids: CASSLGGTGGIQPQHF. CDR3 bases: TGTGCCAGCAGCTTGGGGGGCACAGGGGGTATTCAGCCCCAGCATTTT.

The chain employs TRBV4-2 and TRBJ2-3; 10 bases map to TRBD2. CDR1 and CDR2 from the germline V gene are LGHNA and YNFKEQ. J was trimmed by 0 bases and V by 3 bases; bases with no gene match: 6. The CDR3 is made up of 17 amino acids. In DNA form, the CDR3 reads TGTGCCAGCAGCCATTGGACTAGCGGAACCAGCACAGATACGCAGTATTTT. Its translation is CASSHWTSGTSTDTQYF.

A note on this clone: The junction departs from germline at one end; a sequencing error may be responsible. The chain is built from TRBV28 and TRBJ2-7, with TRBD2 identical over 12 bases. The CDR3 contains 13 residues. Germline loops: CDR1 MDHEN, CDR2 SYDVKM. In DNA, the CDR3 is TGTGCCAGCAGTTTTGAGAGACTAGCGGGAGTGCTCTTC. This translates into CASSFERLAGVLF.

The rearrangement uses TRBV19 and TRBJ2-7; 7 bases are a match to TRBD1. This CDR3 has 12 residues. Looked up from germline, CDR1 is LNHDA and CDR2 is SQIVND (reference sequence). With V trimmed by 7 bases and J by 5 bases, 5 bases remained unmatched. CDR3 protein: CASMGDRDEQYF. The CDR3 DNA is TGTGCCAGTATGGGTGACAGGGACGAGCAGTACTTC.